One and the same sample provided the 30 T cell receptor beta chains below, sequenced in a study of PD-1 blockade in mismatch repair-deficient tumors. The table came from immunoSEQ multiplex PCR; TCRdb's copy has only in-frame clones and leaves some out. The repertoire consists of around 48,000 clones, with around 82% occurring once and the leading ten covering around 3.4%. The starting material was peripheral blood, obtained 4 weeks after starting pembrolizumab. The receptors were sampled from an adult with mismatch repair-deficient cancer.

The chain has TRBV5-4 and TRBJ2-3; 7 positions match TRBD2. V lost 1 base to trimming and J lost 6 bases; unmatched junction nucleotides: 14. The germline gives CDR1 SGHNT, CDR2 YYREEE (reference sequence). The CDR3 has 17 residues. CDR3 bases: TGTGCCAGCAGCTTGTTGCCTAGCGGTGGGGGTATGGATACGCAGTATTTT. Protein sequence: CASSLLPSGGGMDTQYF.

This chain links TRBV11-2 with TRBJ1-1, with 7 bases lining up with TRBD1. V lost 2 bases, J lost 4 bases, and 7 bases stayed unmatched. There are 15 residues in the CDR3. Looked up from germline, CDR1 is SGHAT and CDR2 is FQNNGV. CDR3 bases: TGTGCCAGCAGCTTATTGGGGGCAGGGGGCACTGAAGCTTTCTTT. Amino acids: CASSLLGAGGTEAFF.

V usage is TRBV23-1 and J usage is TRBJ1-3; TRBD1 matches 8 bases. TRBV23-1 is an ORF, with its function uncertain. This CDR3 region has 17 residues. V was pared by 4 bases and J by 0 bases, with 8 bases of the junction left unmatched. CDR3 DNA: TGCGCCAGCAGTCGTGGGGACAGGCTTTACTCTGGAAACACCATATATTTT. The encoded protein is CASSRGDRLYSGNTIYF.

This clone was recorded once. V and J are TRBV15 and TRBJ1-5; no reliable D call. The ends were cut back, 1 base at V and 0 bases at J, with 7 bases in the middle. CDR3 size: 15 residues. Per the germline V gene, CDR1 is LNHNV and CDR2 is YYDKDF (reference sequence). The CDR3, as DNA: TGTGCCACCAGCAGAGTACAGTATAGCAATCAGCCCCAGCATTTT. It codes for CATSRVQYSNQPQHF.

The chain uses TRBV7-8 and TRBJ2-5; TRBD2 aligns across 11 bases. Germline V lookup: CDR1 SGHVS, CDR2 FQNEAQ. The CDR3 is 15 residues long. V dropped 3 bases and J dropped 9; count of bases not matched to a gene: 9. The CDR3 loop is CASSFRLAGSWAQYF. CDR3 in DNA: TGTGCCAGCAGCTTCCGACTAGCGGGGTCGTGGGCCCAGTACTTC.

The chain uses TRBV19 and TRBJ1-2, with D tentatively TRBD1 (6 bases). Germline V lookup: CDR1 LNHDA, CDR2 SQIVND (reference sequence). The CDR3 runs 14 residues. Trimming left V 5 bases short and J 7 bases short, with 17 bases between. The CDR3 DNA is TGTGCCAGTAGTCTAACAGGGATCCCGGGTGGCTACACCTTC. Its translation is CASSLTGIPGGYTF.

This rearrangement joins TRBV7-2 to TRBJ2-1; 9 nucleotides line up with TRBD2. This CDR3 has 15 amino acids. The germline V gene has CDR1 SGHTA and CDR2 FQGNSA. V lost 4 bases and J lost 5; bases outside the gene matches: 6. DNA of the CDR3: TGTGCCAGCAGCTCTCAGCGGGAGGCACACAATGAGCAGTTCTTC. It specifies CASSSQREAHNEQFF. The complete variable domain, with remaining parts taken from reference TRBV7-2 and TRBJ2-1, reads GAGVSQSPSNKVTEKGKDVELRCDPISGHTALYWYRQSLGQGLEFLIYFQGNSAPDKSGLPSDRFSAERTGGSVSTLTIQRTQQEDSAVYLCASSSQREAHNEQFFGPGTRLTVL.

J is TRBJ2-5 and V is TRBV5-1; D gene ambiguous. The CDR3 sequence is 13 residues long. The V and J ends lost 0 bases and 5 bases respectively, with 8 bases between them. Germline CDR1 SGHRS, CDR2 YFSETQ. The CDR3 DNA reads TGCGCCAGCAGCTTGGCGCCCATTGAGACCCAGTACTTC. Translation: CASSLAPIETQYF.

Written as DNA, the CDR3 is TGTGCCAGCTCTCAATACTCAACAGGGGGGGTCACTGAAGCTTTCTTT. Translating it yields CASSQYSTGGVTEAFF. The chain recombines TRBV18 with TRBJ1-1; 8 bases are shared with TRBD1. The CDR3 extends over 16 amino acids. Germline CDR1 KGHSH, CDR2 LQKENI. V lost 6 bases and J lost 4; bases outside the gene matches: 13. The entire variable domain, with the rest obtained from reference TRBV18 and TRBJ1-1, is as follows: NAGVMQNPRHLVRRRGQEARLRCSPMKGHSHVYWYRQLPEEGLKFMVYLQKENIIDESGMPKERFSAEFPKEGPSILRIQQVVRGDSAAYFCASSQYSTGGVTEAFFGQGTRLTVV.

The genes are TRBV6-6 and TRBJ1-1, with D hard to call. Germline V gene sequence: CDR1 MNHNY, CDR2 SVGAGI (reference sequence). This CDR3 spans 13 amino acids. V gave up 0 bases and J gave up 5 bases, with 7 bases separating them. Written as DNA, the CDR3 is TGTGCCAGCAGTTACTCTGGGCAGACTGAAGCTTTCTTT. This sequence encodes CASSYSGQTEAFF.

The CDR3 DNA is TGTGCCAGCAGCGATGCCGGTAAGGCTGACAAAGGTCGGGCCAACGTCCTGACTTTC. Translating gives CASSDAGKADKGRANVLTF. The chain couples TRBV7-9 to TRBJ2-6; D gene uncertain. CDR1 SEHNR and CDR2 FQNEAQ come from the germline V gene (reference sequence). The CDR3 runs to 19 residues. Trimming stripped 5 bases from V and 5 bases from J, with 25 bases between. The entire variable domain, with the rest obtained from reference TRBV7-9 and TRBJ2-6, is as follows: DTGVSQNPRHKITKRGQNVTFRCDPISEHNRLYWYRQTLGQGPEFLTYFQNEAQLEKSRLLSDRFSAERPKGSFSTLEIQRTEQGDSAMYLCASSDAGKADKGRANVLTFGAGSRLTVL.

In its sample, this clone was seen once. The chain employs TRBV10-1 and TRBJ1-4; D remains ambiguous. This CDR3 contains 13 residues. V dropped 0 bases and J dropped 8 bases, with 7 bases sitting between them. The germline gives CDR1 WNHNN, CDR2 SYGVQD (reference sequence). CDR3 in DNA: TGCGCCAGCAGTGAGTCGGGAGGCGAAAAACTGTTTTTT. Protein sequence: CASSESGGEKLFF.

The V and J genes are TRBV6-5 and TRBJ2-5; tentatively, D is TRBD2 (6 bases). This CDR3 comprises 15 residues. Trimming cost V 2 bases and J 4 bases, with 14 bases left between them. The germline V gene has CDR1 MNHEY and CDR2 SVGAGI. The CDR3, as DNA: TGTGCCAGCAGTTACGACCAGGGACTCGTAGAGACCCAGTACTTC. Protein: CASSYDQGLVETQYF.

The chain links TRBV11-3 to TRBJ2-1; TRBD1 matches 7 bases. The junction had 8 bases not matched to a gene; V was cut back by 4 bases and J by 5 bases. The CDR3 sequence is 15 residues long. Germline CDR1 is SGHNT and CDR2 is YENEEA. CDR3 protein: CASSSQLDRHNEQFF. The CDR3 nucleotides are TGTGCCAGCAGCTCCCAACTGGACAGGCACAATGAGCAGTTCTTC.

The V and J genes are TRBV30 and TRBJ1-2, with TRBD1 matching over 9 bases. The CDR3 consists of 13 residues. Germline V CDR1 and CDR2: GTSNPN, SVGIG (reference sequence). J lost 7 bases, V lost 1 base, and 4 bases had no gene match. The CDR3 is CAWSAGTGFGYTF. The CDR3 DNA is TGTGCCTGGAGTGCCGGGACAGGGTTTGGCTACACCTTC.

In this sample, this clone turned up once. This sequence joins TRBV10-2 and TRBJ2-6, with 9 positions matching TRBD1. Germline V gives CDR1 WSHSY, CDR2 SAAADI. The CDR3 has 18 amino acids. V dropped 1 base and J dropped 1; count of bases not matched to a gene: 5. The DNA of the CDR3 is TGCGCCAGCAGTGAGTATGGACAGGGGATTTCTGGGGCCAACGTCCTGACTTTC. This gives the protein CASSEYGQGISGANVLTF.

V is TRBV6-4 and J is TRBJ2-2; weak D call: TRBD2 (6 bases). Germline lookup yields CDR1 MRHNA and CDR2 SNTAGT. This CDR3 region has 16 residues. The ends were cut back, 0 bases at V and 0 bases at J, with 8 bases in the middle. CDR3 sequence: CASSDSRGTNTGELFF. CDR3 coding DNA: TGTGCCAGCAGTGACTCTCGCGGGACGAACACCGGGGAGCTGTTTTTT.

This clone has only a few counts. This chain connects TRBV5-6 to TRBJ2-7; 10 bases fit TRBD2. There are 16 residues in the CDR3. The germline CDR1 and CDR2 sequences are SGHDT and YYEEEE. J lost 4 bases, V lost 0 bases, and 7 bases had no gene match. The CDR3 is CASSLAPSGRVYEQYF. DNA of the CDR3: TGTGCCAGCAGCTTGGCCCCGAGCGGGAGGGTTTACGAGCAGTACTTC.

V is TRBV14 and J is TRBJ2-1, with 9 bases that match TRBD1. V lost 6 bases, J lost 1 base, and 4 bases stayed unmatched. The length of the CDR3 is 15 residues. Looked up from germline, CDR1 is SGHDN and CDR2 is FVKESK. CDR3: CASRQTGGSYNEQFF. CDR3 nucleotides: TGTGCCAGCAGGCAGACAGGGGGGTCCTACAATGAGCAGTTCTTC.

CDR3 sequence reads: CASSSYQGNSNQPQHF. The CDR3 coding sequence is TGTGCCAGCAGTTCGTACCAGGGGAATAGCAATCAGCCCCAGCATTTT. V is TRBV27 and J is TRBJ1-5, with D perhaps matching TRBD1 (6 bases). Looked up from germline, CDR1 is MNHEY and CDR2 is SMNVEV (reference sequence). The CDR3 is 16 residues long. Trimming removed 4 bases at V and 0 bases at J, with 13 bases between.

V usage is TRBV4-2 and J usage is TRBJ2-2, with D maybe TRBD1 (5 bases). This CDR3 is 16 amino acids long. V was pared by 1 base and J by 7 bases, with 16 bases between. From germline, CDR1 is LGHNA and CDR2 YNFKEQ. CDR3 sequence (DNA): TGTGCCAGCAGCCAAGGTGTAAAAGGGGTGGTCGGGGAGCTGTTTTTT. Translation: CASSQGVKGVVGELFF.

The table lists this clone with a few counts. The gene calls are TRBV4-3 and TRBJ1-4; D may be TRBD1 (5 bases). Trimming took off 4 bases at V and 6 bases at J, with 9 bases between the two ends. This CDR3 comprises 13 residues. Per germline, CDR1 LGHNA and CDR2 YSLEER. This chain's CDR3 is CASSPLGDEKLFF. For the CDR3, the DNA is TGCGCCAGCAGCCCTCTGGGGGATGAAAAACTGTTTTTT.

DNA of the CDR3: TGTGCCTCCTTAGCGGGCCAGAGCACAGATACGCAGTATTTT. Encoded protein: CASLAGQSTDTQYF. The rearrangement links TRBV10-3 to TRBJ2-3; TRBD2 aligns across 7 bases. CDR1 is ENHRY, CDR2 SYGVKD, per germline. The CDR3 covers 14 residues. Germline trimming cut 11 bases from V and 0 bases from J; bases unmatched to any gene: 8.

The rearrangement links TRBV18 to TRBJ2-5, with TRBD2 identical over 8 bases. V lost 0 bases to trimming and J lost 1 base; unmatched junction nucleotides: 4. CDR1 is KGHSH, CDR2 LQKENI, per germline. The CDR3 is 16 residues long. CDR3 coding DNA: TGTGCCAGCTCACCACCGTCACTAGCGGCCCAAGAGACCCAGTACTTC. Translated: CASSPPSLAAQETQYF.

V and J are TRBV6-5 and TRBJ1-1, with D tentatively TRBD1 (6 bases). The CDR3 totals 13 residues. The V end was cut by 0 bases, the J end by 4 bases, with 6 bases between. The V gene's germline CDR1 is MNHEY and CDR2 SVGAGI. The CDR3 loop is CASSYSGGTEAFF. CDR3 nucleotides: TGTGCCAGCAGTTACTCAGGGGGCACTGAAGCTTTCTTT.

V usage is TRBV29-1 and J usage is TRBJ1-2; D is ambiguous. CDR1 and CDR2 (germline): SQVTM, ANQGSEA. This CDR3 comprises 14 residues. Trimming took 3 bases from V and 1 from J, leaving 12 bases between them. Here the CDR3 reads CSVDLPKDNYGYTF. CDR3 DNA: TGCAGCGTTGATCTCCCAAAGGATAACTATGGCTACACCTTC.

This chain connects TRBV28 to TRBJ2-3, with 9 bases lining up with TRBD1. Unmatched junction bases numbered 9, after V lost 5 bases and J lost 6 bases. The germline gives CDR1 MDHEN, CDR2 SYDVKM. This CDR3 has 15 amino acids. The CDR3 coding sequence is TGTGCCAGCAGTCTGGACAGGGGCGCGGAGGATACGCAGTATTTT. Residues: CASSLDRGAEDTQYF.

V usage is TRBV4-1 and J usage is TRBJ1-1, with D unresolved. The germline V gene has CDR1 MGHRA and CDR2 YSYEKL. The CDR3 loop spans 16 amino acids. Trimming pared 2 bases from V and 0 bases from J, leaving 13 bases between. The CDR3 here is CASSQFQPQLNTEAFF. The CDR3 region has the DNA TGCGCCAGCAGCCAATTCCAACCCCAGTTGAACACTGAAGCTTTCTTT.

Of note for this clone: A read error may account for a junction end that differs from germline. The gene calls are TRBV7-7 and TRBJ2-1; D is ambiguous. The CDR3 is 15 residues long. Looked up from germline, CDR1 is SSHAT and CDR2 is FNYEAQ (reference sequence). This CDR3 is CASSPSVGNYNEQFF. The DNA for the CDR3 is TGTGCTAGCAGCCCGTCTGTAGGTAACTACAATGAGCAGTTCTTC.

The chain carries TRBV11-2 and TRBJ2-7, with D possibly TRBD1 on 6 matching bases. The CDR3 extends over 16 amino acids. V was pared by 1 base and J by 5 bases, with 18 bases between. In germline, CDR1 is SGHAT, CDR2 FQNNGV. In DNA, the CDR3 is TGTGCCAGCAGCTTAGGGGGACAACGAAAAGGGAACGAGCAGTACTTC. Its protein product is CASSLGGQRKGNEQYF. The full variable domain, in which reference TRBV11-2 and TRBJ2-7 provide the parts outside the CDR3, is EAGVAQSPRYKIIEKRQSVAFWCNPISGHATLYWYQQILGQGPKLLIQFQNNGVVDDSQLPKDRFSAERLKGVDSTLKIQPAKLEDSAVYLCASSLGGQRKGNEQYFGPGTRLTVT.